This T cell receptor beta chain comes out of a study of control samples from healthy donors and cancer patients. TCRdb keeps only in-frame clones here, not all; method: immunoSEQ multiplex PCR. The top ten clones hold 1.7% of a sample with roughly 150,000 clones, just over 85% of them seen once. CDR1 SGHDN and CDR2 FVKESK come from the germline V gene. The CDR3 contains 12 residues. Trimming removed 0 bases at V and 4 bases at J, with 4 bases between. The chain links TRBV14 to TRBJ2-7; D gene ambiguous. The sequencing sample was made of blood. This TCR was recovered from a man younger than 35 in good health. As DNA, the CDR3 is TGTGCCAGCAGCCAAGATATTTACGAGCAGTACTTC. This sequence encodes CASSQDIYEQYF.